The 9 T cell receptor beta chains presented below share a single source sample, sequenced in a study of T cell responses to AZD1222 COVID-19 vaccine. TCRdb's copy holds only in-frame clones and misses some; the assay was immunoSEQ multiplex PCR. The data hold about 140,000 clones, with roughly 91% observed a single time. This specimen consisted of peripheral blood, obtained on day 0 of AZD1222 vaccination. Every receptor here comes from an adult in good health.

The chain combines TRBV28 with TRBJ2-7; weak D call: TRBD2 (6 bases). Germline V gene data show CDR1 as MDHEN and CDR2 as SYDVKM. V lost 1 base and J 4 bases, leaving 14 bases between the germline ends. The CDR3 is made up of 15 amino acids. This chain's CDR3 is CASSLFSGTFYEQYF. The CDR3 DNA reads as TGTGCCAGCAGTTTATTCTCCGGGACTTTTTACGAGCAGTACTTC.

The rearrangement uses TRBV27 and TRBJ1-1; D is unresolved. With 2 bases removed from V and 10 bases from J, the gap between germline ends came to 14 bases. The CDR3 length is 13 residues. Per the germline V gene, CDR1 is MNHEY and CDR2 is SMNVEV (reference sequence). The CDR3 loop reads CASSLRSESGAFF. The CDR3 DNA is TGTGCCAGCAGTTTACGCTCGGAGTCCGGAGCTTTCTTT.

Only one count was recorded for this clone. The CDR3 protein is CASKTGGANTEAFF. The CDR3, as DNA: TGTGCCAGTAAGACAGGGGGAGCGAACACTGAAGCTTTCTTT. The chain links TRBV19 to TRBJ1-1, with 9 bases lining up with TRBD1. Germline V gene data show CDR1 as LNHDA and CDR2 as SQIVND (reference sequence). V lost 7 bases to trimming and J lost 1 base; unmatched junction nucleotides: 4. The CDR3 spans 14 residues.

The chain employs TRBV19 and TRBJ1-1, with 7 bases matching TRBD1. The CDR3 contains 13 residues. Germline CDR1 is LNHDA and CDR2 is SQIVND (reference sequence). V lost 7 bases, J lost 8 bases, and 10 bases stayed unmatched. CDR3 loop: CASTPVGQTEAFF. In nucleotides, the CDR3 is TGTGCCAGTACCCCGGTGGGACAGACGGAAGCTTTCTTT.

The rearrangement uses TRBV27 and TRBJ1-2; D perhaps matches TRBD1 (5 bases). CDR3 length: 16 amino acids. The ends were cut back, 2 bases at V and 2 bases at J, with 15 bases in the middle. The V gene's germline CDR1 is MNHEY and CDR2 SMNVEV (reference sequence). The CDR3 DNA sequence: TGTGCCAGCAGTTTAAAGGGTGGGAGGGGAAACTATGGCTACACCTTC. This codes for CASSLKGGRGNYGYTF.

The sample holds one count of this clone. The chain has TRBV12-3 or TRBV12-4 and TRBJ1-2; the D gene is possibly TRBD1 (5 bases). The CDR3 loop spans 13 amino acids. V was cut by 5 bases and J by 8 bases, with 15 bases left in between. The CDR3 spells CASSLNRQGGYTF. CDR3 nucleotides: TGTGCCAGCAGTCTGAACCGGCAGGGCGGCTACACCTTC.

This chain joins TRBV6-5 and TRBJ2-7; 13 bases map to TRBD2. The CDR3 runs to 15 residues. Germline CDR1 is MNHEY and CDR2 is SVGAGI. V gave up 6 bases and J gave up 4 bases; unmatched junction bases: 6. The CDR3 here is CASRQGLAGRYEQYF. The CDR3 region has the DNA TGTGCCAGCAGACAGGGACTAGCGGGACGTTACGAGCAGTACTTC.

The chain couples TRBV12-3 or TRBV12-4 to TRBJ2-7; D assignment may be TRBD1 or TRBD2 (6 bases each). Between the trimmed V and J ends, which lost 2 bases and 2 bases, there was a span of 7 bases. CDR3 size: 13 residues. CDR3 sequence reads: CASSLRGAYEQYF. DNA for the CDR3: TGTGCCAGCAGTTTAAGGGGGGCCTACGAGCAGTACTTC.

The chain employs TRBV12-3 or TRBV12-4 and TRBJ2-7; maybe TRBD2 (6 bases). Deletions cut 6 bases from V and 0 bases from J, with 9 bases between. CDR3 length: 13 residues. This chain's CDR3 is CASRRDDSYEQYF. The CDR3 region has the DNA TGTGCCAGCAGGCGGGACGACTCCTACGAGCAGTACTTC.